This TCR beta chain was retrieved from a study of CD8 T cells in ankylosing spondylitis. Findings and caveats of the study: Prior literature has documented some motif variants in synovial fluid and blood from reactive arthritis. Made up of eight or nine highly homologous variants, a TCR beta motif appeared characteristic of ankylosing spondylitis blood.

Germline V CDR1 and CDR2: MNHNS, SASEGT. The CDR3 has 17 amino acids. V lost 6 bases, J lost 1 base, and 11 bases stayed unmatched. The table lists this clonotype with a few counts. Antigen unknown. Each TCR beta library was made by quantitative 5'-RACE that incorporated molecular barcodes. TCRdb reprocessed the 5' RACE reads via MiXCR and lists one record per CDR3 protein. The repertoire holds a few hundred thousand distinct CDR3 sequences, about 15% seen once, with approximately 1% in the top ten. The gene calls are TRBV6-1 and TRBJ1-1; TRBD1 matches 10 bases. This clonotype originated in a male donor with ankylosing spondylitis. Sequencing used blood, either unsorted or a sorted T cell fraction (not recorded which). CDR3 nucleotides: TGTGCCAGCAGAACCCGGGACAGGGGACGGAGGAACACTGAAGCTTTCTTT. Its protein product is CASRTRDRGRRNTEAFF.